Sequencing of this T cell receptor beta chain was carried out in a study of tumor-infiltrating lymphocytes in primary liver carcinoma. Study-level information: All patients had surgically resected primary liver carcinoma. Samples had roughly 3.5 to 8 million productive TCRbeta reads, comparable between tissue types. Study-wide results and caveats: Relative to blood, tumors carried a significantly larger fraction of the repertoire in their top 250 clones (p = 0.039).

Unsorted whole blood supplied the RNA, and germline DNA was extracted too. At sampling, these chronic HBV carriers had received no treatment. Trimming pared 8 bases from V and 2 bases from J, leaving 9 bases between. This CDR3 has 13 amino acids. Germline assignment: CDR1 MNHNY and CDR2 SVGAGI (reference sequence). In its sample, this clonotype was seen a few times. Its antigen remains unknown. Synthesis of TCR beta cDNA was carried out from approximately 470 ng total RNA with a constant-region primer. Slightly modified ARM-PCR with three nested multiplex PCR rounds yielded TCR beta libraries. In the first two PCR rounds, TRBV1-TRBV30 forward primers were paired with a C-beta reverse primer, and each round lasted nine to ten cycles. Using its own MiXCR run on the multiplex PCR reads, TCRdb lists one record per CDR3 protein. Of nearly 200,000 distinct CDR3 sequences in the sample, 65% were seen once.

V is TRBV6-6 and J is TRBJ2-2; D remains ambiguous. The receptor's source is a woman in her fifties or sixties with primary liver carcinoma and hepatitis B virus infection. Sequenced input: peripheral blood. The CDR3 loop reads CASEASNTGELFF. The CDR3 DNA is TGTGCCAGCGAGGCGAGTAACACCGGGGAGCTGTTTTTT.